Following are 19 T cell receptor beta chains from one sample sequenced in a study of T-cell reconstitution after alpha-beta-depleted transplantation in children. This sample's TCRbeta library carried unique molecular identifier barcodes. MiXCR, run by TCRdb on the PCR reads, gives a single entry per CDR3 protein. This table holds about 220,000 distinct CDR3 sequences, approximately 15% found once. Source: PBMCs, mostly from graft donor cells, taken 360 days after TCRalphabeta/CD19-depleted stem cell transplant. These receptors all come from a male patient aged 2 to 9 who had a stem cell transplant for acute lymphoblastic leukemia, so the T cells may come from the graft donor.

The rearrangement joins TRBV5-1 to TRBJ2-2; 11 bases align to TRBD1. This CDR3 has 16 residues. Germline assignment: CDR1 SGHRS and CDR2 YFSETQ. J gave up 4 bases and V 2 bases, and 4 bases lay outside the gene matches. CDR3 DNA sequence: TGCGCCAGCAGCTTAGGACAGGGGGCGATCACCGGGGAGCTGTTTTTT. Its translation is CASSLGQGAITGELFF.

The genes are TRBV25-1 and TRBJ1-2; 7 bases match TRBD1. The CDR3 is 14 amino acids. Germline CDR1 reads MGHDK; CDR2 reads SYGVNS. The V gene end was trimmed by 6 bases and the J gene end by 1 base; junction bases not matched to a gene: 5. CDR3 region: CASRTGRVNYGYTF. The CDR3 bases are TGTGCCAGCAGGACAGGGAGAGTTAACTATGGCTACACCTTC.

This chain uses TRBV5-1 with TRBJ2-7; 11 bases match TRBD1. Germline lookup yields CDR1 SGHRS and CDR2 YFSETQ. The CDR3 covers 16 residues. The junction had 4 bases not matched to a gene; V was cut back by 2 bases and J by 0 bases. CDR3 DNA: TGCGCCAGCAGCTTTGGACAGGGGGCGAGCTCCTACGAGCAGTACTTC. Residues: CASSFGQGASSYEQYF.

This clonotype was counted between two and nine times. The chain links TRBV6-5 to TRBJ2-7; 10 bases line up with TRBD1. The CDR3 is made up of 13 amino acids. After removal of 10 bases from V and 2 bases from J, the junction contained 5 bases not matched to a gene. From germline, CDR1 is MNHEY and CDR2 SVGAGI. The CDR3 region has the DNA TGTGCCACCTCTGGACAGGGGGCCTACGAGCAGTACTTC. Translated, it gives CATSGQGAYEQYF.

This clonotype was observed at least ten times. The CDR3 DNA is TGCAGTGCTACACCCGGGACAGGGGGCTACGAGCAGTACTTC. Protein sequence: CSATPGTGGYEQYF. This chain connects TRBV20-1 to TRBJ2-7; 11 bases fit TRBD1. The CDR3 contains 14 residues. The germline gives CDR1 DFQATT, CDR2 SNEGSKA (reference sequence). Unmatched junction bases numbered 5, after V lost 4 bases and J lost 3 bases.

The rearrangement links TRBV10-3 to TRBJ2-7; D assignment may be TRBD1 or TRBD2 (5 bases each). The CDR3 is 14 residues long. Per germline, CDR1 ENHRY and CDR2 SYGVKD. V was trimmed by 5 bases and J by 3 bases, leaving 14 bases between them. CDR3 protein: CAISRDSGGYEQYF. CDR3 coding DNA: TGTGCCATCAGTCGCGATTCTGGGGGCTACGAGCAGTACTTC.

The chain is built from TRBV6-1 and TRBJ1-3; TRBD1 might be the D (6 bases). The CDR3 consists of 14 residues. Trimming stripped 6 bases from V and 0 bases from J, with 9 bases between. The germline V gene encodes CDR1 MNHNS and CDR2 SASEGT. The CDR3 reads CASRDSYSGNTIYF. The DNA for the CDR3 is TGTGCCAGCAGGGACAGCTACTCTGGAAACACCATATATTTT.

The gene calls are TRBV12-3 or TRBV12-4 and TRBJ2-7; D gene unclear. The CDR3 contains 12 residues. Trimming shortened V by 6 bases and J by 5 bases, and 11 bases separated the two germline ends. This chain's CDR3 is CASSTDVHEQYF. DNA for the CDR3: TGTGCCAGCAGCACGGACGTCCACGAGCAGTACTTC.

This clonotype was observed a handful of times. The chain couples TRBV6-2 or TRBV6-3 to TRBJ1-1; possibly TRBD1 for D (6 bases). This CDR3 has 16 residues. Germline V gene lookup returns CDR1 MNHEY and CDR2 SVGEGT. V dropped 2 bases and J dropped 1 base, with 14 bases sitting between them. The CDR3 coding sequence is TGTGCCAGCAGTTACACCCGGGGGGACAAGAACACTGAAGCTTTCTTT. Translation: CASSYTRGDKNTEAFF.

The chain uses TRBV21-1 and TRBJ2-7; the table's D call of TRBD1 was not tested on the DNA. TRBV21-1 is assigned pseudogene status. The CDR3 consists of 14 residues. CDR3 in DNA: TGTGCCAGCAGCCCCCCGGGCCGGACCTACGAGCAGTACTTC. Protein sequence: CASSPPGRTYEQYF.

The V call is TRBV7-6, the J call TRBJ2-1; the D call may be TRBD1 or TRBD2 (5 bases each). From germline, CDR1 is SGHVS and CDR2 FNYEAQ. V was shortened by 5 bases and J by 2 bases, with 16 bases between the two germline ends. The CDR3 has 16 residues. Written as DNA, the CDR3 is TGTGCCAGCAGCGGGGGTGAGGGAGTTACCTACAATGAGCAGTTCTTC. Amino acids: CASSGGEGVTYNEQFF. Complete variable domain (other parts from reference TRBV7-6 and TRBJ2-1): GAGVSQSPRYKVTKRGQDVALRCDPISGHVSLYWYRQALGQGPEFLTYFNYEAQQDKSGLPNDRFSAERPEGSISTLTIQRTEQRDSAMYRCASSGGEGVTYNEQFFGPGTRLTVL.

The CDR3 DNA is TGTGCCAGCAGCGGTATAGTGAGCGGGAGCTCTAGCGAGCAGTACTTC. Its translation: CASSGIVSGSSSEQYF. The J gene is TRBJ2-7, the V gene TRBV12-3 or TRBV12-4; the match to TRBD2 covers 8 bases. V lost 6 bases and J lost 6; bases outside the gene matches: 16. The CDR3 has 16 residues.

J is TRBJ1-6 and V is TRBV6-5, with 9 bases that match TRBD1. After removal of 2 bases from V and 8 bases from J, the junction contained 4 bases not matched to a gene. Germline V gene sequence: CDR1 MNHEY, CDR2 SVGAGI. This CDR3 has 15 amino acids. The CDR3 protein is CASSYANRGHSPLHF. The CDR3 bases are TGTGCCAGCAGTTACGCCAACAGGGGGCATTCACCCCTCCACTTT.

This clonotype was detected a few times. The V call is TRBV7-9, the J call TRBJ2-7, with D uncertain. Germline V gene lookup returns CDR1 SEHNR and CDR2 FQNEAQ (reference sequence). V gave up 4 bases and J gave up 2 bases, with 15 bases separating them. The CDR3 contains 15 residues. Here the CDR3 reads CASSSPPPETYEQYF. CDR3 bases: TGTGCCAGCAGCTCACCGCCCCCAGAAACCTACGAGCAGTACTTC.

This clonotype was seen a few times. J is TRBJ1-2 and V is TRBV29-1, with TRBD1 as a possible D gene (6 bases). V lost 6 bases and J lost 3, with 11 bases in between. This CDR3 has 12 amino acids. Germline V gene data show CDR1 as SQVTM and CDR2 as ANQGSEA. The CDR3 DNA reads TGCAGCGTCCCACAGGGTGACTATGGCTACACCTTC. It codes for CSVPQGDYGYTF.

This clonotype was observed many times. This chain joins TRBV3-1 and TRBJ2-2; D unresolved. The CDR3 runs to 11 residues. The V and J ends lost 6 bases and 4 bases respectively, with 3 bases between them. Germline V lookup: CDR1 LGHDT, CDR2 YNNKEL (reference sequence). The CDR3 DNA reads TGTGCCAGCAGGGCCACCGGGGAGCTGTTTTTT. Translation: CASRATGELFF.

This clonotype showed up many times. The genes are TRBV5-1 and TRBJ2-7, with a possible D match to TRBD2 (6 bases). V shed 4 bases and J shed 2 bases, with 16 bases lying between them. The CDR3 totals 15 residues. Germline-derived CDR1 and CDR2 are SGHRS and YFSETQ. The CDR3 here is CASSASSGIAYEQYF. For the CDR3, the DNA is TGCGCCAGCAGCGCCAGTAGCGGAATTGCCTACGAGCAGTACTTC. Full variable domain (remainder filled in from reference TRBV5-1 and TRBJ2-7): KAGVTQTPRYLIKTRGQQVTLSCSPISGHRSVSWYQQTPGQGLQFLFEYFSETQRNKGNFPGRFSGRQFSNSRSEMNVSTLELGDSALYLCASSASSGIAYEQYFGPGTRLTVT.

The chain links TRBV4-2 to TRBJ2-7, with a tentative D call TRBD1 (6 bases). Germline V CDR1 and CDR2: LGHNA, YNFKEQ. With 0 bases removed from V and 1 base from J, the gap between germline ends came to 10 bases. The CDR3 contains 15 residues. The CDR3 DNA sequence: TGTGCCAGCAGCCAAGAGGCAGGGGTGTCCTACGAGCAGTACTTC. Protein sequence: CASSQEAGVSYEQYF.

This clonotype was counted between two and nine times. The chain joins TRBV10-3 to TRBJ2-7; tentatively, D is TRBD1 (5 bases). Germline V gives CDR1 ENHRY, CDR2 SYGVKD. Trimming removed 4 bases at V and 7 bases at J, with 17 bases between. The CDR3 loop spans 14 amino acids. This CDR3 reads CAISAYDSQGEQYF. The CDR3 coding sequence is TGTGCCATCAGTGCCTATGATAGCCAGGGAGAGCAGTACTTC.